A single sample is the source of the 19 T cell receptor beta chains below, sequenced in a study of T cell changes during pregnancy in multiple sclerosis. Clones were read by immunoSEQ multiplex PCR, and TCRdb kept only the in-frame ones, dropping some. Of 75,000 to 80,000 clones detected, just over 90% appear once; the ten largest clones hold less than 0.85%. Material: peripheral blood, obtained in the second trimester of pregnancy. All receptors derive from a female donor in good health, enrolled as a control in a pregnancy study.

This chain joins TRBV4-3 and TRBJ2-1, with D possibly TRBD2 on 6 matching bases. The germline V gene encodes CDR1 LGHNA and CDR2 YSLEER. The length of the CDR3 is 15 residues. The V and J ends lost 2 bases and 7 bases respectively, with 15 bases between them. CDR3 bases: TGCGCCAGCAGCCAACGGGACTCTTCACGTAATGAGCAGTTCTTC. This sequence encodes CASSQRDSSRNEQFF.

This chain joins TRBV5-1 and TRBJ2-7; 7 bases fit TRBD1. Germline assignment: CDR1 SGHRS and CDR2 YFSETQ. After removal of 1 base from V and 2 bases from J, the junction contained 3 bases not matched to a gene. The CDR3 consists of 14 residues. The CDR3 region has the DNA TGCGCCAGCAGCTTGTCACAGGGGACCTACGAGCAGTACTTC. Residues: CASSLSQGTYEQYF.

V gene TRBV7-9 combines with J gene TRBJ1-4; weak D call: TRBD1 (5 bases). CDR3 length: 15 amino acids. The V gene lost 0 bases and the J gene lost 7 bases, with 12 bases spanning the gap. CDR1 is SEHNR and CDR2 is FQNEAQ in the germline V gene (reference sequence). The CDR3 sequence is CASSLASQGSEKLFF. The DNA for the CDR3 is TGTGCCAGCAGCTTAGCGTCCCAGGGAAGTGAAAAACTGTTTTTT.

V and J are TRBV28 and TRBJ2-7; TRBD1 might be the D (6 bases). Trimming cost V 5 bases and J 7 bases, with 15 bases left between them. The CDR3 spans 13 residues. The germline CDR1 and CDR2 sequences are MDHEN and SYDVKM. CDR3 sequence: CASSPPGVREQYF. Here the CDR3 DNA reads TGTGCCAGCAGTCCTCCAGGGGTACGGGAGCAGTACTTC.

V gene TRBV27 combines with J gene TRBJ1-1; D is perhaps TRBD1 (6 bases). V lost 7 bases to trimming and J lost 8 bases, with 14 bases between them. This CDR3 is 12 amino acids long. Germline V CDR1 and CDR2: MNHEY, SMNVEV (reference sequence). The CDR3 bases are TGTGCCAGCATCTTAACAGGGATAGAAGCTTTCTTT. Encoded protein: CASILTGIEAFF.

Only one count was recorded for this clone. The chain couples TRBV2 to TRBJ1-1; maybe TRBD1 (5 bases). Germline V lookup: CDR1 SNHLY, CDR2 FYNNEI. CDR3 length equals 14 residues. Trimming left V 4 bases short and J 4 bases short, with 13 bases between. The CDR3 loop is CASSASGVTTEAFF. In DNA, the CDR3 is TGTGCCAGCAGTGCCTCGGGGGTTACCACTGAAGCTTTCTTT.

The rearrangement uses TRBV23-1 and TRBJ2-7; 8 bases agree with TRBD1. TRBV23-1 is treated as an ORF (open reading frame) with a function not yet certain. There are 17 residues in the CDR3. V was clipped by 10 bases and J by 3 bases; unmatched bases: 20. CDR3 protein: CATDTTTGGLEFYEQYF. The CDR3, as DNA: TGCGCCACCGACACGACAACAGGGGGACTGGAATTCTACGAGCAGTACTTC.

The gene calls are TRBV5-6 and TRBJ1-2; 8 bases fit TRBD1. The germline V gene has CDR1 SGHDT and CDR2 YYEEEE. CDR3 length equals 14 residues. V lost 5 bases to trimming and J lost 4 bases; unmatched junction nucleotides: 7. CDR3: CASREDREFYGYTF. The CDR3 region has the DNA TGTGCCAGCAGAGAGGACAGGGAATTCTATGGCTACACCTTC.

CDR3 DNA sequence: TGTGCCAGCAGCCCAATCTCTGGGGCCAACGTCCTGACTTTC. As protein: CASSPISGANVLTF. The chain links TRBV11-2 to TRBJ2-6, with D hard to call. CDR3 length: 14 amino acids. Germline-derived CDR1 and CDR2 are SGHAT and FQNNGV. Trimming left V 5 bases short and J 0 bases short, with 5 bases between.

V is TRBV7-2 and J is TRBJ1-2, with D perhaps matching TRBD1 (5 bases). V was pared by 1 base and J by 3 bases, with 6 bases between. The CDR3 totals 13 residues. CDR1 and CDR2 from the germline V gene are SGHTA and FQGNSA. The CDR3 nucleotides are TGTGCCAGCAGCTTAGGCAGGGACTATGGCTACACCTTC. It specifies CASSLGRDYGYTF.

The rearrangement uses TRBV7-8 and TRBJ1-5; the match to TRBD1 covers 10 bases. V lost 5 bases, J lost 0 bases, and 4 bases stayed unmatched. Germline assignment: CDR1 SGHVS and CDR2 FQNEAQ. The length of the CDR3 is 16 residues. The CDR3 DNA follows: TGTGCCAGCAGCATACGGGACAGGGGTAGCAATCAGCCCCAGCATTTT. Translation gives CASSIRDRGSNQPQHF.

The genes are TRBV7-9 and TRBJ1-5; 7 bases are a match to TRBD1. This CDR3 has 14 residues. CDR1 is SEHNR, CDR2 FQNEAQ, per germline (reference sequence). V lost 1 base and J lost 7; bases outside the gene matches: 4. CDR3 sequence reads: CASSLGQGGQPQHF. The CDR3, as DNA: TGTGCCAGCAGCTTAGGACAGGGTGGACAGCCCCAGCATTTT.

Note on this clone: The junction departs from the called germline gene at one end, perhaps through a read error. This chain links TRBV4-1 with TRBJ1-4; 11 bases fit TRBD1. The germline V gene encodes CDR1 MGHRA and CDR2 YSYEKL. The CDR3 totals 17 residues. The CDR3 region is CAGSRLMIGTGGEKLFF. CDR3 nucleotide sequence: TGCGCCGGCAGCCGCCTAATGATCGGGACAGGGGGTGAAAAACTGTTTTTT.

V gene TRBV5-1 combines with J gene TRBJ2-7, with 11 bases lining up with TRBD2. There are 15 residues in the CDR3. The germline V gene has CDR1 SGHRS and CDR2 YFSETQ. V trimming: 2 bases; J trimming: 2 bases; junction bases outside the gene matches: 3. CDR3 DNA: TGCGCCAGCAGCTTCGGGACTAGCGGTGCCTACGAGCAGTACTTC. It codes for CASSFGTSGAYEQYF.

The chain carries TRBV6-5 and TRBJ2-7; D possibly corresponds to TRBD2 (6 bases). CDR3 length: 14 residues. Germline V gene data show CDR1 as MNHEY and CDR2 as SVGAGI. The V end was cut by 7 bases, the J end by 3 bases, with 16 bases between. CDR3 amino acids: CASMSRAGYYEQYF. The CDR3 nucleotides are TGTGCCAGCATGTCTCGGGCGGGGTACTACGAGCAGTACTTC.

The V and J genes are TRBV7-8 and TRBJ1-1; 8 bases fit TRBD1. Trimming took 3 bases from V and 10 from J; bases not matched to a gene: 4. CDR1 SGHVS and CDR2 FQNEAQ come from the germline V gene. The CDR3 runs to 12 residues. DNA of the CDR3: TGTGCCAGCAGCTTTGACAGGGGATTAGCTTTCTTT. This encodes CASSFDRGLAFF.

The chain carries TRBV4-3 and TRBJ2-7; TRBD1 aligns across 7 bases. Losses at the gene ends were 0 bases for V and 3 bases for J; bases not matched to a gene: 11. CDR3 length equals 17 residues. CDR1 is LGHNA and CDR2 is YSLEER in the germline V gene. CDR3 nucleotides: TGCGCCAGCAGCCAAGATCTGGCAGGGGGTCCAATCTACGAGCAGTACTTC. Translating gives CASSQDLAGGPIYEQYF.

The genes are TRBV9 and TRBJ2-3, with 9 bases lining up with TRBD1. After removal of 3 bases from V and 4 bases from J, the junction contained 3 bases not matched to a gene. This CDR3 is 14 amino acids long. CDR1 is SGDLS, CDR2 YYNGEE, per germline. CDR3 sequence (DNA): TGTGCCAGCAGCGCGGGACAGGGCCCAGATACGCAGTATTTT. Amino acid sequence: CASSAGQGPDTQYF. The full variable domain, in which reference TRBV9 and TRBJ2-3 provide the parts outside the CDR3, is DSGVTQTPKHLITATGQRVTLRCSPRSGDLSVYWYQQSLDQGLQFLIQYYNGEERAKGNILERFSAQQFPDLHSELNLSSLELGDSALYFCASSAGQGPDTQYFGPGTRLTVL.

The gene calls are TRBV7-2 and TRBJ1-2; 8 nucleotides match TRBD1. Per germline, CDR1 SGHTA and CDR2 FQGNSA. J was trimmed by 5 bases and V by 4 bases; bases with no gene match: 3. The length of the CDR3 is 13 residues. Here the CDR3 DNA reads TGTGCCAGCAGCTCGACAGGGGAGTATGGCTACACCTTC. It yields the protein CASSSTGEYGYTF.